The next 16 T cell receptor beta chains were all read from a single sample in a study of blood T cells in healthy people across ages (dated by TCRdb to about 2015). The library was built by means of 5' RACE. Data came from an Illumina HiSeq 2500. A second 7 to 11 cycle PCR used a sample-barcoded 5' primer and a J-beta primer mix. The raw public data were reprocessed by TCRdb itself: fastp quality trimming at Q25, MiXCR clonotype calling, in-frame beta chains only. Each CDR3 protein gets just one entry, which takes the most common genes and DNA from the rows behind it. A total of some 1.5 million distinct CDR3 sequences appear in this sample, roughly 27% of them only once. The ten largest make up around 7.7% of the sample. Sequenced input: blood. The source of these receptors is a woman aged 30 to 39 in good health.

This clonotype occurred once. A read error may be the cause here, since a much bigger clone is one base away. The V gene is TRBV7-2, the J gene TRBJ2-7; 7 bases line up with TRBD1. CDR3 length: 14 amino acids. V was clipped by 4 bases and J by 4 bases; unmatched bases: 7. CDR1 is SGHTA and CDR2 is FQGNSA in the germline V gene. CDR3 nucleotide sequence: TGTGCCAGCAGCTCAATGGACAGGACGTACGAGCAGTACTTC. Translating gives CASSSMDRTYEQYF.

The rearrangement joins TRBV29-1 to TRBJ2-3; D call uncertain. Trimming stripped 1 base from V and 2 bases from J, with 7 bases between. The CDR3 totals 13 residues. Germline CDR1 is SQVTM and CDR2 is ANQGSEA. CDR3 DNA sequence: TGCAGCGTTGAAGGCTTAGTCACAGATACGCAGTATTTT. This sequence encodes CSVEGLVTDTQYF.

This rearrangement joins TRBV7-2 to TRBJ1-1; possible D gene TRBD1, 6 bases. Germline V gives CDR1 SGHTA, CDR2 FQGNSA. Trimming stripped 3 bases from V and 4 bases from J, with 12 bases between. There are 14 residues in the CDR3. Here the CDR3 DNA reads TGTGCCAGCAGCTTGGACAGAAGTAGCACTGAAGCTTTCTTT. Amino acids: CASSLDRSSTEAFF.

For this clonotype: Since a much larger clone is just one base distant, this may be a read error. The rearrangement joins TRBV29-1 to TRBJ2-1; 9 bases are a match to TRBD2. The DNA end is more similar to TRBJ2-7, so the J call may be wrong. The CDR3 consists of 16 residues. Looked up from germline, CDR1 is SQVTM and CDR2 is ANQGSEA. For the CDR3, the DNA is TGCAGCGTTGTAAGCAACCTAGCGGGAAATTACTATGAGCAGTACTTC. It translates to CSVVSNLAGNYYEQYF.

This clonotype was counted ten times or more. The chain recombines TRBV13 with TRBJ2-7; 9 nucleotides align to TRBD1. The junction had 9 bases not matched to a gene; V was cut back by 5 bases and J by 7 bases. This CDR3 spans 14 amino acids. CDR1 is PRHDT and CDR2 is FYEKMQ in the germline V gene (reference sequence). CDR3 residues: CASSTWDREKEQYF. DNA of the CDR3: TGTGCCAGCAGCACCTGGGACAGGGAAAAGGAGCAGTACTTC.

This clonotype was counted a single time. DNA of the CDR3: TGTGCCATCAGTGCCCCCGGCGGGGGGGCCGAAAAGTCCTACAATGAGCAGTACTTC. It specifies CAISAPGGGAEKSYNEQYF. The chain recombines TRBV10-3 with TRBJ2-5; the match to TRBD2 covers 9 bases. V gave up 4 bases and J gave up 11 bases; unmatched junction bases: 26. Germline lookup yields CDR1 ENHRY and CDR2 SYGVKD. There are 19 residues in the CDR3.

This clonotype was counted only a few times. This rearrangement joins TRBV6-5 to TRBJ1-2; 8 nucleotides align to TRBD1. This CDR3 is 15 amino acids long. J was trimmed by 5 bases and V by 5 bases; bases with no gene match: 10. Per germline, CDR1 MNHEY and CDR2 SVGAGI. DNA for the CDR3: TGTGCCAGCAGTATCGGACAGGGCTACCGTTATGGCTACACCTTC. This encodes CASSIGQGYRYGYTF.

This rearrangement joins TRBV12-3 or TRBV12-4 to TRBJ1-4; TRBD1 agrees at 7 bases. This CDR3 spans 14 amino acids. V was pared by 4 bases and J by 7 bases, with 6 bases of the junction left unmatched. The CDR3 DNA follows: TGTGCCAGCAGTTCAGGGGGGGGGGCTGAAAAACTGTTTTTT. As protein: CASSSGGGAEKLFF.

In this sample, this clonotype turned up a few times. Here the CDR3 reads CASSLDPIMGYTF. CDR3 nucleotide sequence: TGTGCCAGCAGCTTAGACCCGATAATGGGCTACACCTTC. This rearrangement joins TRBV7-6 to TRBJ1-2; no clear D. The CDR3 is made up of 13 amino acids. V dropped 1 base and J dropped 8 bases, with 11 bases sitting between them. Germline CDR1 is SGHVS and CDR2 is FNYEAQ. The full variable domain, its missing parts supplied by reference TRBV7-6 and TRBJ1-2, is GAGVSQSPRYKVTKRGQDVALRCDPISGHVSLYWYRQALGQGPEFLTYFNYEAQQDKSGLPNDRFSAERPEGSISTLTIQRTEQRDSAMYRCASSLDPIMGYTFGSGTRLTVV.

There are many counts of this clonotype. The chain joins TRBV30 to TRBJ2-7, with 11 positions matching TRBD2. The CDR3 contains 15 residues. Germline assignment: CDR1 GTSNPN and CDR2 SVGIG (reference sequence). V was pared by 2 bases and J by 5 bases, with 8 bases of the junction left unmatched. This CDR3 reads CAWSMRLAGGDEQYF. In DNA form, the CDR3 reads TGTGCCTGGAGTATGCGCCTAGCGGGAGGCGACGAGCAGTACTTC.

There are a few counts of this clonotype. The CDR3 coding sequence is TGTGCCAGCAGTGACAGTCTGTCATCCACAGATACGCAGTATTTT. This sequence encodes CASSDSLSSTDTQYF. J is TRBJ2-3 and V is TRBV6-4; D is uncertain. The CDR3 has 15 amino acids. V was clipped by 2 bases and J by 2 bases, with 11 bases between them. From germline, CDR1 is MRHNA and CDR2 SNTAGT.

Concerning this clonotype: This may come from a read error, since a much larger clone is one base off. The chain joins TRBV7-3 to TRBJ2-5; the match to TRBD1 covers 7 bases. The CDR3 runs to 14 residues. Germline V gene sequence: CDR1 SGHTA, CDR2 FQGTGA. As DNA, the CDR3 is TGTGCCTGCAGCTTTAGGGGGCACAGAGAGACCCAGTACTTC. Residues: CACSFRGHRETQYF.

The chain has TRBV6-1 and TRBJ1-6; D not resolved. Trimming pared 8 bases from V and 7 bases from J, leaving 15 bases between. The germline V gene encodes CDR1 MNHNS and CDR2 SASEGT. The CDR3 runs to 14 residues. The CDR3 DNA is TGTGCCAGCCTAAAATTGATGTCGAATTCACCCCTCCACTTT. Protein product: CASLKLMSNSPLHF.

The chain links TRBV5-4 to TRBJ2-5, with 10 bases that match TRBD2. The DNA end lines up better with TRBJ2-7; the J call may be wrong. This CDR3 is built from 15 residues. Germline-derived CDR1 and CDR2 are SGHNT and YYREEE (reference sequence). CDR3 sequence (DNA): TGTGCCAGCAGCTTCAGCGGGGGGGCCCCTTACGAGCAGTACTTC. Translation: CASSFSGGAPYEQYF.

The J gene is TRBJ2-1, the V gene TRBV6-2 or TRBV6-3, with 7 bases lining up with TRBD2. Germline V gene lookup returns CDR1 MNHEY and CDR2 SVGEGT. V shed 10 bases, J shed 4 bases, and the junction held 10 bases outside the gene matches. The CDR3 length is 14 residues. The CDR3 loop is CAIGPSGVYNEQFF. CDR3 coding DNA: TGTGCCATCGGTCCTAGCGGCGTTTACAATGAGCAGTTCTTC.

The sample holds many counts of this clonotype. The V gene is TRBV29-1, the J gene TRBJ2-7; weak D call: TRBD2 (5 bases). V was clipped by 4 bases and J by 5 bases, with 15 bases between them. Germline V gene data show CDR1 as SQVTM and CDR2 as ANQGSEA. CDR3 length: 13 residues. For the CDR3, the DNA is TGCAGCGTTGTTAAGGACTCGGTGGACGAGCAGTACTTC. Protein product: CSVVKDSVDEQYF.